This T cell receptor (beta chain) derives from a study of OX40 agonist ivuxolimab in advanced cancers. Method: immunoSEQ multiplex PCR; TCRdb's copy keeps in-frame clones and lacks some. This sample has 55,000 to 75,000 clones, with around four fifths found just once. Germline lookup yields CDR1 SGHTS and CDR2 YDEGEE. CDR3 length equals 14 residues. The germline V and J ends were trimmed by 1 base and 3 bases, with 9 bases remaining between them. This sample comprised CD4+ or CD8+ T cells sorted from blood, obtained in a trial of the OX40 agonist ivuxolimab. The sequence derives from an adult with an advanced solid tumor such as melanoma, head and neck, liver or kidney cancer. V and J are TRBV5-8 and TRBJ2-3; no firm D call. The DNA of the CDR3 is TGTGCCAGCAGCTTGACAGAGAGAACAGATACGCAGTATTTT. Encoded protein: CASSLTERTDTQYF.